The clone carrying this TCR beta chain has only one observation. Its antigen is unknown. This specimen belongs to a study of memory CD4+ T cells and cytomegalovirus serostatus. Study-wide results and caveats: Repertoires predicted CMV serostatus with median bootstrapped AUC of about 0.96.

Only in-frame clones appear in the TCRdb table, and some are missing; sequencing was by immunoSEQ multiplex PCR. This sample has about 61,000 clones, with 75% to 85% found just once. CDR1 and CDR2 from the germline V gene are KGHSH and LQKENI. V was pared by 3 bases and J by 4 bases, with 22 bases between. This CDR3 contains 18 residues. Single viable CD3+CD4+CD8-CD45RO+ cells were sorted as the memory CD4+ T cells. Serostatus was set by detecting CMV pp150, pp28, p38, p52 IgG. This receptor was identified in an adult in good health and CMV-seronegative. The material sequenced was memory CD4+ T cells from blood. The chain has TRBV18 and TRBJ1-5; D unresolved. CDR3 in DNA: TGTGCCAGCTCACCTCCCCCCGAAAGGGTCGGGCGGAATCAGCCCCAGCATTTT. It translates to CASSPPPERVGRNQPQHF.